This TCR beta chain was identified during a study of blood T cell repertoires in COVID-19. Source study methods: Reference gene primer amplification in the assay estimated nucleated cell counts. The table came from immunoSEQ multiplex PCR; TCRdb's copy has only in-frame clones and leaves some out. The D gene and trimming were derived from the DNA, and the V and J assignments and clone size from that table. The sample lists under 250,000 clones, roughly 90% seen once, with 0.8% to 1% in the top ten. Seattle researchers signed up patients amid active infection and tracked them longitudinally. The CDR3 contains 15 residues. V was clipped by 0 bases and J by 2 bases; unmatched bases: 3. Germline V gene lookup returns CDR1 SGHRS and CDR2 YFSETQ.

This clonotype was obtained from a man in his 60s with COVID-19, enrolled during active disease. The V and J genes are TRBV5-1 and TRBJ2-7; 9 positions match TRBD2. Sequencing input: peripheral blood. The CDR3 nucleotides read TGCGCCAGCAGCTTGGTGTCTAGCGGGACCTACGAGCAGTACTTC. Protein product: CASSLVSSGTYEQYF. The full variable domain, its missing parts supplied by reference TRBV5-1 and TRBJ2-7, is KAGVTQTPRYLIKTRGQQVTLSCSPISGHRSVSWYQQTPGQGLQFLFEYFSETQRNKGNFPGRFSGRQFSNSRSEMNVSTLELGDSALYLCASSLVSSGTYEQYFGPGTRLTVT.